These 30 T cell receptor beta chains originate from one sample sequenced in a study of cytomegalovirus exposure and HLA in healthy donors. The assay was immunoSEQ multiplex PCR, and TCRdb's table has in-frame clones only and misses some. Found here are approximately 130,000 clones, 70% to 90% of them singletons; the top ten hold 1.5% to 2%. The sample was PBMCs. The receptors shown here come from a woman between 18 and 29 years old in good health and CMV-seronegative.

CDR3 bases: TGTGCCAGCAGCTTAGGTCGTAATAACTATGGCTACACCTTC. The encoded protein is CASSLGRNNYGYTF. The rearrangement uses TRBV11-3 and TRBJ1-2; D is ambiguous. CDR3 length equals 14 residues. Germline V gene sequence: CDR1 SGHNT, CDR2 YENEEA. Trimming pared 1 base from V and 1 base from J, leaving 7 bases between.

The V gene is TRBV15, the J gene TRBJ2-1; a possible D gene is TRBD2 (6 bases). Germline lookup yields CDR1 LNHNV and CDR2 YYDKDF (reference sequence). Between the trimmed V and J ends, which lost 5 bases and 2 bases, there was a span of 16 bases. The CDR3 has 16 amino acids. The CDR3 loop is CATSRRGGGAYNEQFF. DNA for the CDR3: TGTGCCACCAGCCGGAGGGGAGGTGGGGCCTACAATGAGCAGTTCTTC.

The rearrangement uses TRBV5-1 and TRBJ2-5, with D possibly being TRBD2 (6 bases). V lost 0 bases to trimming and J lost 2 bases, with 14 bases between them. Per the germline V gene, CDR1 is SGHRS and CDR2 is YFSETQ. The CDR3 length is 16 residues. CDR3 bases: TGCGCCAGCAGCTTGGGACTAGGCGGTATACAAGAGACCCAGTACTTC. Protein product: CASSLGLGGIQETQYF.

The chain is built from TRBV28 and TRBJ2-2, with TRBD2 identical over 12 bases. The CDR3 totals 15 residues. J gave up 6 bases and V 2 bases, and 1 base lay outside the gene matches. Germline CDR1 reads MDHEN; CDR2 reads SYDVKM. CDR3 sequence (DNA): TGTGCCAGCAGTTTAGGACTAGCGGGGCCCGGGGAGCTGTTTTTT. Its translation: CASSLGLAGPGELFF.

V usage is TRBV27 and J usage is TRBJ2-1; 12 nucleotides match TRBD2. J gave up 7 bases and V 2 bases, and 3 bases lay outside the gene matches. This CDR3 comprises 15 residues. Per germline, CDR1 MNHEY and CDR2 SMNVEV (reference sequence). The CDR3 DNA is TGTGCCAGCAGTTTAGGAGGACTAGCGGGGAATGAGCAGTTCTTC. Its protein product is CASSLGGLAGNEQFF.

This chain links TRBV18 with TRBJ1-5, with 7 bases aligning to TRBD1. With 6 bases clipped from V and 0 bases from J, the junction kept 5 bases outside the gene matches. Germline V gene lookup returns CDR1 KGHSH and CDR2 LQKENI. The CDR3 runs 15 residues. The DNA of the CDR3 is TGTGCCAGCTCTGAGGGGACAGTTAGCAATCAGCCCCAGCATTTT. It codes for CASSEGTVSNQPQHF.

The genes are TRBV10-3 and TRBJ2-7; D perhaps matches TRBD2 (5 bases). Trimming pared 2 bases from V and 6 bases from J, leaving 20 bases between. The germline V gene encodes CDR1 ENHRY and CDR2 SYGVKD. CDR3 size: 16 residues. In nucleotides, the CDR3 is TGTGCCATCAGTGAGAATGCGAACAGAGGGAGTTGCGAGCAGTACTTC. This encodes CAISENANRGSCEQYF.

The chain uses TRBV28 and TRBJ2-3; TRBD2 might be the D (5 bases). In germline, CDR1 is MDHEN, CDR2 SYDVKM. CDR3 length: 14 residues. V dropped 11 bases and J dropped 4 bases, with 19 bases sitting between them. The CDR3 DNA reads as TGTGCCGCTAACCCCGGGGAGAATCCAGATACGCAGTATTTT. Translated, it gives CAANPGENPDTQYF.

The V gene is TRBV19, the J gene TRBJ2-3; weak D call: TRBD2 (5 bases). This CDR3 has 14 residues. Germline V gene lookup returns CDR1 LNHDA and CDR2 SQIVND (reference sequence). V lost 1 base and J 12 bases, leaving 17 bases between the germline ends. CDR3 sequence reads: CASSIALLASDQYF. As DNA, the CDR3 is TGTGCCAGTAGTATAGCACTTCTAGCATCGGATCAGTATTTT.

The genes are TRBV19 and TRBJ1-5; D might be TRBD1 (6 bases). With 4 bases removed from V and 0 bases from J, the gap between germline ends came to 13 bases. Germline CDR1 is LNHDA and CDR2 is SQIVND (reference sequence). CDR3 length: 16 residues. CDR3 in amino acids: CASSSPDSYSNQPQHF. CDR3 DNA sequence: TGTGCCAGTAGTAGCCCGGACAGTTATAGCAATCAGCCCCAGCATTTT.

The V gene is TRBV12-5, the J gene TRBJ2-1, with TRBD2 identical over 10 bases. In germline, CDR1 is LGHNT, CDR2 FRNRAP. CDR3 length: 18 amino acids. V was clipped by 0 bases and J by 8 bases; unmatched bases: 13. The CDR3 region has the DNA TGTGCTAGTGGTTTGGTCATCCAGGCGCGGACTAGCGGATATGAGCAGTTCTTC. This encodes CASGLVIQARTSGYEQFF.

The chain carries TRBV9 and TRBJ1-1, with a possible D match to TRBD1 (5 bases). The V gene lost 4 bases and the J gene lost 2 bases, with 15 bases spanning the gap. The CDR3 totals 15 residues. Per germline, CDR1 SGDLS and CDR2 YYNGEE. Written as DNA, the CDR3 is TGTGCCAGCAGCCCGATCGGAGGGGCAAACACTGAAGCTTTCTTT. The encoded protein is CASSPIGGANTEAFF.

This chain uses TRBV5-1 with TRBJ2-1, with no clear D. The CDR3 is 13 residues long. Germline CDR1 is SGHRS and CDR2 is YFSETQ. The germline V and J ends were trimmed by 4 bases and 4 bases, with 9 bases remaining between them. CDR3 sequence (DNA): TGCGCCAGCAGCAAAGAAGCGTACAATGAGCAGTTCTTC. It encodes CASSKEAYNEQFF.

The chain employs TRBV4-1 and TRBJ2-3; 8 bases line up with TRBD2. The trim removed 2 bases at V and 0 bases at J, leaving 1 base unmatched. The CDR3 spans 15 residues. Germline V gives CDR1 MGHRA, CDR2 YSYEKL. The CDR3 here is CASSQIAGSTDTQYF. CDR3 coding DNA: TGCGCCAGCAGCCAAATAGCGGGGAGCACAGATACGCAGTATTTT.

The chain's CDR3 is CASSQVLAGGYGYTF. The CDR3 region has the DNA TGCGCCAGCAGCCAAGTGTTAGCAGGGGGCTATGGCTACACCTTC. The chain has TRBV4-3 and TRBJ1-2; TRBD1 agrees at 7 bases. Trimming removed 1 base from V and 4 bases from J; junction bases left unmatched: 6. Germline V lookup: CDR1 LGHNA, CDR2 YSLEER. The CDR3 totals 15 residues.

The rearrangement uses TRBV28 and TRBJ2-7, with 8 bases lining up with TRBD1. This CDR3 region has 16 residues. Germline assignment: CDR1 MDHEN and CDR2 SYDVKM. The junction had 11 bases not matched to a gene; V was cut back by 5 bases and J by 2 bases. The CDR3 DNA reads TGTGCCAGCAGTACTTATGGACAGGGTGGCCCCTACGAGCAGTACTTC. Its translation: CASSTYGQGGPYEQYF.

The chain is built from TRBV5-4 and TRBJ2-1; 10 bases are a match to TRBD1. This CDR3 region has 16 residues. From germline, CDR1 is SGHNT and CDR2 YYREEE (reference sequence). The V segment lost 4 bases and the J segment 3 bases; nucleotides outside the gene matches: 7. CDR3 DNA: TGTGCCAGCAGCCCCCCTGGGGACAGGGGCTACAATGAGCAGTTCTTC. Its translation is CASSPPGDRGYNEQFF.

This clone was detected only a few times. One end of the junction varies from germline; a read error may be responsible. This chain connects TRBV28 to TRBJ1-2; D perhaps matches TRBD1 (5 bases). Germline V gene sequence: CDR1 MDHEN, CDR2 SYDVKM. The CDR3 runs 12 residues. The DNA for the CDR3 is TGTGCCAGCTTTGGGGCCGACGCGTCCCTTTACTTC. Its translation is CASFGADASLYF.

The chain carries TRBV5-1 and TRBJ1-1; 7 nucleotides align to TRBD1. After removal of 4 bases from V and 1 base from J, the junction contained 7 bases not matched to a gene. This CDR3 has 15 residues. In germline, CDR1 is SGHRS, CDR2 YFSETQ. The CDR3 loop is CASSVTGTANTEAFF. The CDR3 coding sequence is TGCGCCAGCAGCGTCACCGGGACAGCGAACACTGAAGCTTTCTTT.

This clone was picked up one time. The chain has TRBV7-3 and TRBJ2-1, with 8 bases matching TRBD2. CDR1 is SGHTA, CDR2 FQGTGA, per germline. CDR3 length: 13 residues. The V segment lost 4 bases and the J segment 15 bases; nucleotides outside the gene matches: 11. This CDR3 is CASSSTSGLRPFF. CDR3 DNA: TGTGCCAGCAGCTCTACTAGCGGACTTAGGCCGTTCTTC.

This chain links TRBV7-2 with TRBJ2-5, with 8 bases that match TRBD1. The CDR3 spans 14 residues. CDR1 SGHTA and CDR2 FQGNSA come from the germline V gene. V was pared by 5 bases and J by 4 bases, with 6 bases of the junction left unmatched. For the CDR3, the DNA is TGTGCCAGCAGCCTTGACAGGGGATTAGAGACCCAGTACTTC. This codes for CASSLDRGLETQYF.

In its sample, this clone was seen once. The genes are TRBV9 and TRBJ1-1, with TRBD1 matching 8 bases. Germline-derived CDR1 and CDR2 are SGDLS and YYNGEE. The CDR3 sequence is 13 residues long. V lost 3 bases, J lost 5 bases, and 3 bases stayed unmatched. CDR3 residues: CASSATGVTEAFF. The DNA for the CDR3 is TGTGCCAGCAGCGCGACAGGGGTGACTGAAGCTTTCTTT.

Only one count was recorded for this clone. This chain uses TRBV5-4 with TRBJ1-4; D is ambiguous. This CDR3 is 15 amino acids long. The V end lost 0 bases, the J end lost 0 bases, and 6 bases lay between the germline ends. CDR1 and CDR2 from the germline V gene are SGHNT and YYREEE (reference sequence). The CDR3 reads CASSLAGSTNEKLFF. DNA of the CDR3: TGTGCCAGCAGCTTGGCGGGGTCAACTAATGAAAAACTGTTTTTT.

This clone was counted once. V usage is TRBV19 and J usage is TRBJ1-4; 8 nucleotides match TRBD1. The CDR3 is 14 residues long. From germline, CDR1 is LNHDA and CDR2 SQIVND (reference sequence). V gave up 8 bases and J gave up 2 bases; unmatched junction bases: 4. DNA of the CDR3: TGTGCCAGTGCAGGGGGCTTTACTAATGAAAAACTGTTTTTT. It encodes CASAGGFTNEKLFF.

V is TRBV9 and J is TRBJ2-5; 8 positions agree with TRBD2. Germline CDR1 is SGDLS and CDR2 is YYNGEE. This CDR3 has 17 residues. With V trimmed by 0 bases and J by 1 base, 8 bases remained unmatched. In DNA form, the CDR3 reads TGTGCCAGCAGCGTAGCGCCCGGGGGGGCGTCCCAAGAGACCCAGTACTTC. It encodes CASSVAPGGASQETQYF.

This chain links TRBV4-2 with TRBJ2-7, with 11 bases fitting TRBD2. In germline, CDR1 is LGHNA, CDR2 YNFKEQ. The CDR3 is made up of 19 amino acids. Trimming at V came to 4 bases and at J to 6 bases, leaving 20 bases not matched to a gene. DNA of the CDR3: TGTGCCAGCAGCCGCGCCGGGACGTCGGGGCTAGCGGGAGGCTTCGAGCAGTACTTC. Encoded protein: CASSRAGTSGLAGGFEQYF.

The rearrangement joins TRBV7-2 to TRBJ1-1, with 7 bases aligning to TRBD1. The length of the CDR3 is 14 residues. Losses at the gene ends were 4 bases for V and 10 bases for J; bases not matched to a gene: 12. Germline CDR1 SGHTA, CDR2 FQGNSA. DNA of the CDR3: TGTGCCAGCAGCTATACAGGGGTAGTAGGAGGAGCTTTCTTT. This encodes CASSYTGVVGGAFF.

The rearrangement joins TRBV19 to TRBJ2-1; 7 bases are a match to TRBD2. Germline-derived CDR1 and CDR2 are LNHDA and SQIVND (reference sequence). The CDR3 is 18 amino acids. Losses at the gene ends were 7 bases for V and 0 bases for J; bases not matched to a gene: 15. In nucleotides, the CDR3 is TGTGCCAGTACCAGAAAGGCTAGCGGCCCGAGCTCCTACAATGAGCAGTTCTTC. Protein product: CASTRKASGPSSYNEQFF.

This rearrangement joins TRBV28 to TRBJ1-5, with 10 nucleotides matching TRBD1. Germline lookup yields CDR1 MDHEN and CDR2 SYDVKM. The CDR3 loop spans 15 amino acids. V shed 4 bases, J shed 5 bases, and the junction held 5 bases outside the gene matches. The CDR3 nucleotides are TGTGCCAGCAGTTCTTATGGGACAGGGGATCAGCCCCAGCATTTT. Residues: CASSSYGTGDQPQHF.

The chain is built from TRBV5-4 and TRBJ2-7; D is possibly TRBD2 (6 bases). Germline V gene sequence: CDR1 SGHNT, CDR2 YYREEE (reference sequence). The CDR3 sequence is 15 residues long. The V end lost 0 bases, the J end lost 7 bases, and 17 bases lay between the germline ends. CDR3 DNA sequence: TGTGCCAGCAGCTTGGCCCGGGGGAGAGACTGGGAGCAGTACTTC. It yields the protein CASSLARGRDWEQYF. Complete variable domain (other parts from reference TRBV5-4 and TRBJ2-7): ETGVTQSPTHLIKTRGQQVTLRCSSQSGHNTVSWYQQALGQGPQFIFQYYREEENGRGNFPPRFSGLQFPNYSSELNVNALELDDSALYLCASSLARGRDWEQYFGPGTRLTVT.